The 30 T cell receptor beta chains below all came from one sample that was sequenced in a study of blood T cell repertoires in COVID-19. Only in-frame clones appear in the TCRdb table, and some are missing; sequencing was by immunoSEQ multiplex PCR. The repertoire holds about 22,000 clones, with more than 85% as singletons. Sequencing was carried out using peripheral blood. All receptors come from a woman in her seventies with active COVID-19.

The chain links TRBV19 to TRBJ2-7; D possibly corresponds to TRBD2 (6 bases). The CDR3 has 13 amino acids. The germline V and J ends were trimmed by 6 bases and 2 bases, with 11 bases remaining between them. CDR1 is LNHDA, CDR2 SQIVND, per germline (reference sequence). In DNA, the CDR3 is TGTGCCAGTAGCCACGGACTAACCTACGAGCAGTACTTC. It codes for CASSHGLTYEQYF. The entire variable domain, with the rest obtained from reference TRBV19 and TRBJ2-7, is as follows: DGGITQSPKYLFRKEGQNVTLSCEQNLNHDAMYWYRQDPGQGLRLIYYSQIVNDFQKGDIAEGYSVSREKKESFPLTVTSAQKNPTAFYLCASSHGLTYEQYFGPGTRLTVT.

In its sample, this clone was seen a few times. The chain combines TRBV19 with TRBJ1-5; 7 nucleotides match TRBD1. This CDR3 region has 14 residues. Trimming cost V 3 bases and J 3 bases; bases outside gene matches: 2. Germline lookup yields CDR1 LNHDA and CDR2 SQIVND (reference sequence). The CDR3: CASSMGQTNQPQHF. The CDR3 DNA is TGTGCCAGTAGTATGGGACAGACCAATCAGCCCCAGCATTTT.

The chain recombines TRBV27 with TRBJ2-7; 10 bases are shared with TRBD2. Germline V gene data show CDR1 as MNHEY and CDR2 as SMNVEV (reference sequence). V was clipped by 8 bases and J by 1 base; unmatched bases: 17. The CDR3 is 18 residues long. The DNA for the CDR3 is TGTGCCAGCCCGTGGGTGTCTAGCGGGAGTTCGGCGTCCTACGAGCAGTACTTC. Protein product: CASPWVSSGSSASYEQYF.

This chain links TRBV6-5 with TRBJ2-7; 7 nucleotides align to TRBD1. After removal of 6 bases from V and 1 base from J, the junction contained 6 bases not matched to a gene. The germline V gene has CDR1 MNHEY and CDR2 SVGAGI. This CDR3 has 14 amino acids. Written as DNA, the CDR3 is TGTGCCAGCAGGGCACGGACAGGATCCTACGAGCAGTACTTC. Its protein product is CASRARTGSYEQYF.

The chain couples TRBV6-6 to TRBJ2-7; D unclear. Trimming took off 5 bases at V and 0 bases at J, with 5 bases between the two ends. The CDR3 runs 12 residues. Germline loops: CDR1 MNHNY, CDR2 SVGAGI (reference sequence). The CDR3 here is CASSSSSYEQYF. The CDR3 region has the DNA TGTGCCAGCAGTAGTAGCTCCTACGAGCAGTACTTC.

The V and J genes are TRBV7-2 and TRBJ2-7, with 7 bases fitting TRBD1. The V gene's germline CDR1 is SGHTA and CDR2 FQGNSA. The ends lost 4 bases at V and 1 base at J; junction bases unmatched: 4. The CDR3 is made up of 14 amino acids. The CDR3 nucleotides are TGTGCCAGCAGCTCGCGACAGGGTTCCTACGAGCAGTACTTC. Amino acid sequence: CASSSRQGSYEQYF.

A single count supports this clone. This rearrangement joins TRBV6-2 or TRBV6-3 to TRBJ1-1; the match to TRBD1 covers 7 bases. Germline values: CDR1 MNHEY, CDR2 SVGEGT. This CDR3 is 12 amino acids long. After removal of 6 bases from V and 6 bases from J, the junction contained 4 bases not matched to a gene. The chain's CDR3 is CASSDRAPEAFF. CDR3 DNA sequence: TGTGCCAGCAGCGACAGGGCCCCTGAAGCTTTCTTT.

CDR3 region: CASSLVRGSYNEQFF. CDR3 nucleotides: TGTGCCAGCAGCTTAGTCCGAGGCTCCTACAATGAGCAGTTCTTC. The genes are TRBV7-2 and TRBJ2-1; D is ambiguous. Trimming took off 1 base at V and 0 bases at J, with 7 bases between the two ends. Germline V gene data show CDR1 as SGHTA and CDR2 as FQGNSA. The CDR3 has 15 amino acids.

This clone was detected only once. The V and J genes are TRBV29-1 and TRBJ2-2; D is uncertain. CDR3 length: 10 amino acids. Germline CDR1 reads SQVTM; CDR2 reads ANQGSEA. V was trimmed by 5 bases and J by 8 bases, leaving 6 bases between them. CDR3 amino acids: CSVFAGELFF. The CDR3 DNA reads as TGCAGCGTTTTTGCGGGGGAGCTGTTTTTT.

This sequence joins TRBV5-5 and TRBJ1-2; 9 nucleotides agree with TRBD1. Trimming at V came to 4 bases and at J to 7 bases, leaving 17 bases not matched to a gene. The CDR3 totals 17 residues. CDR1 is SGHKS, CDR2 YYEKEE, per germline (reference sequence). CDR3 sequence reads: CASSPTGQGAGGSGYTF. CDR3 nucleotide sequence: TGTGCCAGCAGCCCGACGGGACAGGGAGCGGGCGGGAGTGGCTACACCTTC. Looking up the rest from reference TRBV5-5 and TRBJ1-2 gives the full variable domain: DAGVTQSPTHLIKTRGQQVTLRCSPISGHKSVSWYQQVLGQGPQFIFQYYEKEERGRGNFPDRFSARQFPNYSSELNVNALLLGDSALYLCASSPTGQGAGGSGYTFGSGTRLTVV.

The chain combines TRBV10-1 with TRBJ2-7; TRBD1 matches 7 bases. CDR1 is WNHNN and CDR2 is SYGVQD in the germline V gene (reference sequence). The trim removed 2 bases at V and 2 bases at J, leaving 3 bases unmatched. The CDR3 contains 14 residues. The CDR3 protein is CASSEKGAPYEQYF. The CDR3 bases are TGCGCCAGCAGTGAGAAGGGGGCGCCCTACGAGCAGTACTTC.

The CDR3 sequence is CASSTGGGNTEAFF. CDR3 in DNA: TGCGCCAGCAGTACAGGGGGTGGTAACACTGAAGCTTTCTTT. The gene calls are TRBV5-1 and TRBJ1-1, with 8 bases fitting TRBD1. The CDR3 loop spans 14 amino acids. CDR1 is SGHRS, CDR2 YFSETQ, per germline. V lost 5 bases, J lost 2 bases, and 5 bases stayed unmatched. Variable domain in full (rest from reference TRBV5-1 and TRBJ1-1): KAGVTQTPRYLIKTRGQQVTLSCSPISGHRSVSWYQQTPGQGLQFLFEYFSETQRNKGNFPGRFSGRQFSNSRSEMNVSTLELGDSALYLCASSTGGGNTEAFFGQGTRLTVV.

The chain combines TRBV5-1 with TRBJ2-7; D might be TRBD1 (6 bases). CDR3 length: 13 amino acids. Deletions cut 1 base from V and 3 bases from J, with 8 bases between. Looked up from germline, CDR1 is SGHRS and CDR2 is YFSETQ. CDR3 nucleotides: TGCGCCAGCAGCTTGACAGGGAGCTACGAGCAGTACTTC. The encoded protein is CASSLTGSYEQYF.

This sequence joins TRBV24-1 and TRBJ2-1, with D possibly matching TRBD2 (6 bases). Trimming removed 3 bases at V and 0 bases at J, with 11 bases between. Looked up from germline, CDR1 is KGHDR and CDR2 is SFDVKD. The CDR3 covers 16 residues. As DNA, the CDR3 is TGTGCCACCAGTGATCCGACTAGTAACTCCTACAATGAGCAGTTCTTC. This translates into CATSDPTSNSYNEQFF.

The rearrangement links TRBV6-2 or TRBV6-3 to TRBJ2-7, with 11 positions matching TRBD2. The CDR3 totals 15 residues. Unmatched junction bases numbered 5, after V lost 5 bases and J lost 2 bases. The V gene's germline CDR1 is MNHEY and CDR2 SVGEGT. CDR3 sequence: CASSTTSGATYEQYF. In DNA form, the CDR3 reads TGTGCCAGCAGTACGACTAGCGGGGCCACCTACGAGCAGTACTTC.

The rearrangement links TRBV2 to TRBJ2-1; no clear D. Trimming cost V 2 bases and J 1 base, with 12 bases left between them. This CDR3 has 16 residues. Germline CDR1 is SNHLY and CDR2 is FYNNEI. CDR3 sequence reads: CASSELGELSYNEQFF. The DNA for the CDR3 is TGTGCCAGCAGTGAATTGGGCGAGCTTTCCTACAATGAGCAGTTCTTC.

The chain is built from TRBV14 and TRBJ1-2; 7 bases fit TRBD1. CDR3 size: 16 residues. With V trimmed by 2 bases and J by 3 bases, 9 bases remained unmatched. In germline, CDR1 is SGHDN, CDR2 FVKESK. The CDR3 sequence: CASSQTGQVSYYGYTF. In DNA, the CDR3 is TGTGCCAGCAGCCAAACCGGACAGGTCTCTTACTATGGCTACACCTTC.

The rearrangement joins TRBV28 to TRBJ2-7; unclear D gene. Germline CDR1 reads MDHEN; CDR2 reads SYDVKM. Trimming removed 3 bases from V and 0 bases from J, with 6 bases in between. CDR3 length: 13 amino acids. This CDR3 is CASSFTVSYEQYF. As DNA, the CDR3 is TGTGCCAGCAGTTTTACAGTCTCCTACGAGCAGTACTTC.

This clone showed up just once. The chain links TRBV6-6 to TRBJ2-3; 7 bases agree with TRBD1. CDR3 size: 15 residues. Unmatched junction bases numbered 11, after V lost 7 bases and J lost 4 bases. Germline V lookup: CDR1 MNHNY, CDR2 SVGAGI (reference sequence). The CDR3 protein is CASNPGQISPDTQYF. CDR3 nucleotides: TGTGCCAGCAACCCGGGACAGATAAGTCCAGATACGCAGTATTTT.

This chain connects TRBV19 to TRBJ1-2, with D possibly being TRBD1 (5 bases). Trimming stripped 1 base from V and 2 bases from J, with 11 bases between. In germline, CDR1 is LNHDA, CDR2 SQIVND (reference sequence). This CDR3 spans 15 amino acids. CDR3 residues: CASSIVPGPNYGYTF. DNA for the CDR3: TGTGCCAGTAGTATAGTACCAGGGCCGAACTATGGCTACACCTTC. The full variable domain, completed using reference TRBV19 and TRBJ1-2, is DGGITQSPKYLFRKEGQNVTLSCEQNLNHDAMYWYRQDPGQGLRLIYYSQIVNDFQKGDIAEGYSVSREKKESFPLTVTSAQKNPTAFYLCASSIVPGPNYGYTFGSGTRLTVV.

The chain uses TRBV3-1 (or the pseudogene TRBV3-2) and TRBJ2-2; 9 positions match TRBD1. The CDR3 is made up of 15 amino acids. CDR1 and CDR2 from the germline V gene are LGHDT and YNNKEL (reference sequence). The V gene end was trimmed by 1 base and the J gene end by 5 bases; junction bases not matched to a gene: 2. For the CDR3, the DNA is TGTGCCAGCAGCCAAGGGACAGGGGTAACCGGGGAGCTGTTTTTT. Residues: CASSQGTGVTGELFF.

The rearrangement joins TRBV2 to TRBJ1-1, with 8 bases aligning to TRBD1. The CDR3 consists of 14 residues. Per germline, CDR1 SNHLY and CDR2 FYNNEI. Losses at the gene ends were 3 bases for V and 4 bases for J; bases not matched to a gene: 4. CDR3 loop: CASSDRTGTTEAFF. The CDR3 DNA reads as TGTGCCAGCAGTGATCGGACAGGGACCACTGAAGCTTTCTTT.

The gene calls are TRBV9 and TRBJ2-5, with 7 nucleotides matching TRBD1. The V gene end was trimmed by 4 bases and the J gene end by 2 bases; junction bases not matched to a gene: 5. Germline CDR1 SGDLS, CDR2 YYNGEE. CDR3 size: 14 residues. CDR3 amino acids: CASSSSGQQETQYF. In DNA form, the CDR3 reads TGTGCCAGCAGCAGCTCGGGACAGCAAGAGACCCAGTACTTC.

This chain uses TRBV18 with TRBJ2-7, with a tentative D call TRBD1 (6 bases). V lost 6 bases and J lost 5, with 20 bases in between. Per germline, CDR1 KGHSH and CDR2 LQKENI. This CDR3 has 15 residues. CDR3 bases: TGTGCCAGCTCCTTGACAGGTGGGGAATCCGACGAGCAGTACTTC. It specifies CASSLTGGESDEQYF. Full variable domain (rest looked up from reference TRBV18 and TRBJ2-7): NAGVMQNPRHLVRRRGQEARLRCSPMKGHSHVYWYRQLPEEGLKFMVYLQKENIIDESGMPKERFSAEFPKEGPSILRIQQVVRGDSAAYFCASSLTGGESDEQYFGPGTRLTVT.

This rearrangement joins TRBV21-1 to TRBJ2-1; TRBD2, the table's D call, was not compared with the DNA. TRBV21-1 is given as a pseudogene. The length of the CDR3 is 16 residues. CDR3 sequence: CAIILGGVRLYNEQFF. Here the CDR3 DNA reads TGTGCCATTATACTAGGCGGAGTGAGGTTATACAATGAGCAGTTCTTC.

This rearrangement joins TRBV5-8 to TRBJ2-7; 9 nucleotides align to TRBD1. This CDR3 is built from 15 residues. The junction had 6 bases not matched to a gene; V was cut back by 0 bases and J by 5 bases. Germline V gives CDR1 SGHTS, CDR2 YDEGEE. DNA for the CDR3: TGTGCCAGCAGCTTGGGGAACAGGGGGCTTAACGAGCAGTACTTC. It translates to CASSLGNRGLNEQYF. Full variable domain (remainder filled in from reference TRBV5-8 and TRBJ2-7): EAGVTQSPTHLIKTRGQQATLRCSPISGHTSVYWYQQALGLGLQFLLWYDEGEERNRGNFPPRFSGRQFPNYSSELNVNALELEDSALYLCASSLGNRGLNEQYFGPGTRLTVT.

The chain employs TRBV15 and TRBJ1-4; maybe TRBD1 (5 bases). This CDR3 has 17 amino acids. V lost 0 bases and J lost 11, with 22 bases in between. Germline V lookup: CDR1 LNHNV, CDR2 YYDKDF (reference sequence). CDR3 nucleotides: TGTGCCACCAGCAGAGATCCCTGGGACGTGTCGGGGGGGAAACTGTTTTTT. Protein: CATSRDPWDVSGGKLFF.

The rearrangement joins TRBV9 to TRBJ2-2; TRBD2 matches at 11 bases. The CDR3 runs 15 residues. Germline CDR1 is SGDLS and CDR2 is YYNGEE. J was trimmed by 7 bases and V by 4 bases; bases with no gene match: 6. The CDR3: CASSPRLAGSGELFF. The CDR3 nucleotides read TGTGCCAGCAGCCCCCGACTAGCGGGAAGCGGGGAGCTGTTTTTT.

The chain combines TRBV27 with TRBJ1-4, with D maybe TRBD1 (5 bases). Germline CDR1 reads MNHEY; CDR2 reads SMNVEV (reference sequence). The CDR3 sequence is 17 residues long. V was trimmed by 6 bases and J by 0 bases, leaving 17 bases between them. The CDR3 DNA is TGTGCCAGCAGACTCGAGGGAGGGGCTACAACTAATGAAAAACTGTTTTTT. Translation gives CASRLEGGATTNEKLFF.

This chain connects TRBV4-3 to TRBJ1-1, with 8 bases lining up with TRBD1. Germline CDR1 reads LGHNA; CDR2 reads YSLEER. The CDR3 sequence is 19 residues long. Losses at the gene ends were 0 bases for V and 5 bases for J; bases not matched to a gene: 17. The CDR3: CASSQDRSDRGRLGTEAFF. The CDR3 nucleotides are TGCGCCAGCAGCCAAGATAGGTCCGACAGGGGCCGCCTAGGAACTGAAGCTTTCTTT.